One and the same sample provided the 14 T cell receptor beta chains below, sequenced in a study of cytomegalovirus exposure and HLA in healthy donors (dated by TCRdb to 2016 to 2017). The library relied on the immunoSEQ multiplex PCR assay. The multiplex PCR relied on a mix of 60 forward primers for TCR Vbeta segments and 13 reverse primers for TCR Jbeta segments. In TCRdb, the immuneACCESS table is reduced to in-frame sequences with V and J assigned. These tables do not hold every clone; where another copy was compared, an unresolved V gene accounts for under half, and the others remain unexplained. The sample profile shows 40,000 or so clones; around 72% of them were found once. The biggest ten clones account for around 3.5% of the sample. Sequencing used PBMCs. These receptors were obtained from a woman in her twenties or thirties in good health and CMV-seronegative.

The rearrangement joins TRBV6-6 to TRBJ1-2; the D is unclear. This CDR3 has 15 amino acids. Trimming took off 0 bases at V and 8 bases at J, with 16 bases between the two ends. In germline, CDR1 is MNHNY, CDR2 SVGAGI (reference sequence). CDR3 sequence reads: CASSYSGYDGSGYTF. The CDR3 region has the DNA TGTGCCAGCAGTTACTCAGGCTATGACGGGTCGGGCTACACCTTC.

V gene TRBV30 combines with J gene TRBJ2-3, with 7 bases identical to TRBD1. The CDR3 is 14 residues long. CDR1 and CDR2 (germline): GTSNPN, SVGIG (reference sequence). Unmatched junction bases numbered 7, after V lost 5 bases and J lost 2 bases. CDR3 DNA sequence: TGTGCCTGGGGGGGACAGCTAAACACAGATACGCAGTATTTT. As protein: CAWGGQLNTDTQYF.

The chain has TRBV6-5 and TRBJ2-3, with 9 bases that match TRBD2. The germline gives CDR1 MNHEY, CDR2 SVGAGI. The J segment lost 2 bases and the V segment lost 5 bases, leaving 5 bases of the junction unmatched. This CDR3 has 15 amino acids. The CDR3 sequence: CASSLLAGFTDTQYF. For the CDR3, the DNA is TGTGCCAGCAGTCTGCTAGCGGGATTCACAGATACGCAGTATTTT.

CDR3 bases: TGTGCCAGCAGCGCGACTAGCGGGAGAAAGTACGAGCAGTACTTC. As protein: CASSATSGRKYEQYF. The chain carries TRBV7-8 and TRBJ2-7, with 12 bases aligning to TRBD2. Germline V gene sequence: CDR1 SGHVS, CDR2 FQNEAQ. J gave up 4 bases and V 5 bases, and 6 bases lay outside the gene matches. The CDR3 has 15 amino acids. Full variable domain (missing parts from reference TRBV7-8 and TRBJ2-7): GAGVSQSPRYKVAKRGQDVALRCDPISGHVSLFWYQQALGQGPEFLTYFQNEAQLDKSGLPSDRFFAERPEGSVSTLKIQRTQQEDSAVYLCASSATSGRKYEQYFGPGTRLTVT.

V gene TRBV11-2 combines with J gene TRBJ2-2; D remains ambiguous. The CDR3 consists of 10 residues. V dropped 4 bases and J dropped 11 bases, with 5 bases sitting between them. CDR1 is SGHAT and CDR2 is FQNNGV in the germline V gene. CDR3 in amino acids: CASSSVELFF. DNA of the CDR3: TGTGCCAGCAGCTCCGTTGAGCTGTTTTTT.

This rearrangement joins TRBV7-9 to TRBJ1-4, with a weak D call TRBD1 (5 bases). Germline assignment: CDR1 SEHNR and CDR2 FQNEAQ (reference sequence). V was trimmed by 5 bases and J by 12 bases, leaving 16 bases between them. The CDR3 totals 13 residues. The CDR3 loop reads CASSPLGRHQLFF. For the CDR3, the DNA is TGTGCCAGCAGCCCATTGGGGCGCCATCAACTGTTTTTT.

This clone was seen a single time. This rearrangement joins TRBV5-1 to TRBJ2-7; 13 bases align to TRBD2. Germline values: CDR1 SGHRS, CDR2 YFSETQ. V shed 4 bases and J 4 bases; nucleotides not matched to a gene: 5. The CDR3 is 15 amino acids. The CDR3 protein is CASSLGTSGIYEQYF. The DNA of the CDR3 is TGCGCCAGCAGCCTAGGGACTAGCGGGATTTACGAGCAGTACTTC.

This clone was picked up a small number of times. The chain employs TRBV7-6 and TRBJ2-7; perhaps TRBD2 as D (6 bases). Germline V lookup: CDR1 SGHVS, CDR2 FNYEAQ. V was pared by 0 bases and J by 0 bases, with 12 bases between. The CDR3 length is 16 residues. DNA of the CDR3: TGTGCCAGCAGCTTAGCTCACGGAGGGAGCTCCTACGAGCAGTACTTC. Amino acid sequence: CASSLAHGGSSYEQYF.

In this sample, this clone turned up a few times. The rearrangement links TRBV10-1 to TRBJ2-1, with D perhaps TRBD1 (6 bases). The ends were cut back, 0 bases at V and 1 base at J, with 7 bases in the middle. From germline, CDR1 is WNHNN and CDR2 SYGVQD (reference sequence). The CDR3 sequence is 15 residues long. The CDR3 sequence is CASSESQGSYNEQFF. The CDR3 DNA reads as TGCGCCAGCAGTGAGTCGCAGGGGTCCTACAATGAGCAGTTCTTC.

J is TRBJ1-1 and V is TRBV5-1, with a weak D call TRBD1 (6 bases). The CDR3 sequence is 14 residues long. Germline values: CDR1 SGHRS, CDR2 YFSETQ. V was clipped by 0 bases and J by 3 bases, with 9 bases between them. The CDR3 coding sequence is TGCGCCAGCAGCTTGGCCGGGGGGCACACTGAAGCTTTCTTT. This codes for CASSLAGGHTEAFF. Full variable domain (remainder filled in from reference TRBV5-1 and TRBJ1-1): KAGVTQTPRYLIKTRGQQVTLSCSPISGHRSVSWYQQTPGQGLQFLFEYFSETQRNKGNFPGRFSGRQFSNSRSEMNVSTLELGDSALYLCASSLAGGHTEAFFGQGTRLTVV.

The chain recombines TRBV7-9 with TRBJ1-3; weak D call: TRBD1 (5 bases). V dropped 1 base and J dropped 11 bases, with 18 bases sitting between them. Germline values: CDR1 SEHNR, CDR2 FQNEAQ (reference sequence). The CDR3 runs 15 residues. The CDR3 coding sequence is TGTGCCAGCAGCTTAGACACAGGTCCACAGAGCTCCATATATTTT. Translation: CASSLDTGPQSSIYF.

The chain joins TRBV30 to TRBJ2-5; maybe TRBD1 (6 bases). The V end lost 4 bases, the J end lost 1 base, and 16 bases lay between the germline ends. The CDR3 contains 15 residues. CDR1 GTSNPN and CDR2 SVGIG come from the germline V gene (reference sequence). CDR3 residues: CAWKVGASGQETQYF. CDR3 bases: TGTGCCTGGAAGGTGGGGGCCTCCGGCCAAGAGACCCAGTACTTC. Full variable domain (remainder filled in from reference TRBV30 and TRBJ2-5): SQTIHQWPATLVQPVGSPLSLECTVEGTSNPNLYWYRQAAGRGLQLLFYSVGIGQISSEVPQNLSASRPQDRQFILSSKKLLLSDSGFYLCAWKVGASGQETQYFGPGTRLLVL.

The rearrangement uses TRBV30 and TRBJ2-2; 14 nucleotides line up with TRBD2. Germline loops: CDR1 GTSNPN, CDR2 SVGIG (reference sequence). This CDR3 spans 15 amino acids. V gave up 6 bases and J gave up 6 bases; unmatched junction bases: 6. The CDR3 here is CACQTTSGGAGELFF. In DNA, the CDR3 is TGTGCCTGCCAGACGACTAGCGGGGGGGCCGGGGAGCTGTTTTTT.

The chain has TRBV10-1 and TRBJ2-1; TRBD2 agrees at 10 bases. The V gene's germline CDR1 is WNHNN and CDR2 SYGVQD (reference sequence). Trimming removed 3 bases from V and 11 bases from J; junction bases left unmatched: 7. CDR3 length: 14 residues. CDR3 amino acids: CASSESSSGRQQFF. CDR3 coding DNA: TGCGCCAGCAGTGAAAGCAGTAGCGGGAGGCAGCAGTTCTTC.